This T cell receptor beta chain was recorded in a study of blood T cell repertoires in COVID-19. Study-level information: Acute and convalescent COVID-19 specimens originated in the United States, Italy and Spain. The analysed material was cDNA or gDNA that came from T cells, B-cell-depleted T cells, or PBMCs.

Authors' methods: Reference gene primer amplification yielded estimated nucleated cell counts. Only in-frame clones appear in the TCRdb table, and some are missing; sequencing was by immunoSEQ multiplex PCR. V and J calls and clone size are given by that table; D and trimming were obtained from the DNA. Of 100,000 to 150,000 clones listed, approximately 88% were seen once; the top ten hold 7.6%. Sequencing was carried out using peripheral blood. This TCR was sampled from a man over 45 with acute or convalescent COVID-19.

The CDR3 is CASSLLWQGADEQYF. CDR3 sequence (DNA): TGTGCCAGCAGCTTATTGTGGCAGGGGGCGGACGAGCAGTACTTC. The chain is built from TRBV7-2 and TRBJ2-7; 8 bases line up with TRBD1. Germline V gives CDR1 SGHTA, CDR2 FQGNSA. J gave up 5 bases and V 2 bases, and 8 bases lay outside the gene matches. This CDR3 is 15 amino acids long.